This note documents a single T cell receptor beta chain sequence. In the authors' methods: Researchers report that nucleated cell counts were estimated from reference gene primer amplification. Sequencing was performed with immunoSEQ multiplex PCR; in TCRdb, only in-frame clones are kept and a portion is missing. That table gives V, J and clone size, and the DNA gave D and trimming. The profile shows roughly 180,000 clones, roughly 87% of them singletons. This sample was included in a study of blood T cell repertoires in COVID-19. For the study at large: Acute and convalescent COVID-19 samples came from the United States, Italy and Spain.

This CDR3 comprises 13 residues. Germline CDR1 is MGHRA and CDR2 is YSYEKL. The J segment lost 4 bases and the V segment lost 3 bases, leaving 2 bases of the junction unmatched. What the recovered Cohort 3 donors had was two negative PCRs, clearance, or symptom resolution. The sequence derives from a woman aged 25 to 39 who had recovered from COVID-19. The rearrangement links TRBV4-1 to TRBJ2-5, with 7 bases matching TRBD1. Sequencing was carried out using PBMCs or T cells enriched from blood (not recorded which). The CDR3 nucleotides are TGCGCCAGCAGCCACTCAGGGGGAGAGACCCAGTACTTC. Amino acids: CASSHSGGETQYF.